One sample yielded the 21 T cell receptor beta chains listed below, sequenced in a study of CD8 T cells in Susac syndrome (dated by TCRdb to about 2019). Library preparation used the immunoSEQ multiplex PCR assay. RNA was extracted using the RNeasy kit, and roughly 0.5 to 1 ug of the RNA was reverse transcribed with random hexamers. Using fastp trimming at Q25 and MiXCR clonotype assembly, TCRdb reanalyzed the public sequencing data and kept in-frame beta chains. Rows with one shared CDR3 protein collapse into an entry with the most common genes and DNA. The sample data list just over 80,000 distinct CDR3 sequences, and around 94% of these were observed just once. The biggest ten clones account for roughly 0.27% of the sample. The sequenced sample consisted of CD8+ T cells from PBMCs. The receptors come from a human donor in good health.

The chain's CDR3 is CATSTDNTEAFF. CDR3 nucleotide sequence: TGTGCCACCAGCACCGATAACACTGAAGCTTTCTTT. V is TRBV15 and J is TRBJ1-1; D remains ambiguous. Germline-derived CDR1 and CDR2 are LNHNV and YYDKDF (reference sequence). The CDR3 is made up of 12 amino acids. V shed 4 bases and J shed 2 bases, with 5 bases lying between them.

J is TRBJ2-1 and V is TRBV3-1, with 7 bases lining up with TRBD2. V trimming: 7 bases; J trimming: 8 bases; junction bases outside the gene matches: 11. CDR3 size: 14 residues. Germline V CDR1 and CDR2: LGHDT, YNNKEL (reference sequence). CDR3 sequence (DNA): TGTGCCAGCAAATCGGCGGGAGCTTCCGATGAGCAGTTCTTC. Translating gives CASKSAGASDEQFF.

This sequence joins TRBV9 and TRBJ2-1; no definite D call. Trimming cost V 1 base and J 8 bases, with 4 bases left between them. This CDR3 comprises 11 residues. Per germline, CDR1 SGDLS and CDR2 YYNGEE. In DNA form, the CDR3 reads TGTGCCAGCAGCGTAAGGGATGAGCAGTTCTTC. It translates to CASSVRDEQFF.

In this sample, this clonotype turned up once. The chain uses TRBV27 and TRBJ1-5, with D perhaps TRBD1 (6 bases). Trimming removed 4 bases at V and 2 bases at J, with 15 bases between. Germline V CDR1 and CDR2: MNHEY, SMNVEV (reference sequence). There are 16 residues in the CDR3. The CDR3 here is CASSYTGTPGNQPQHF. In nucleotides, the CDR3 is TGTGCCAGCAGTTACACAGGGACACCAGGCAATCAGCCCCAGCATTTT.

For this clonotype: The junction and the germline gene differ at one end; a read error may be behind it. The chain joins TRBV7-9 to TRBJ2-1, with D perhaps given as TRBD1 or TRBD2 (6 bases each). The germline V gene encodes CDR1 SEHNR and CDR2 FQNEAQ (reference sequence). The CDR3 loop spans 18 amino acids. Written as DNA, the CDR3 is TGTGCCAGCAGCTTTTCGGGGGCCCGGGACCAATCCTTCAATGAGCAGTTCTTC. Translation: CASSFSGARDQSFNEQFF. The whole variable domain, filled in from reference TRBV7-9 and TRBJ2-1, reads DTGVSQNPRHKITKRGQNVTFRCDPISEHNRLYWYRQTLGQGPEFLTYFQNEAQLEKSRLLSDRFSAERPKGSFSTLEIQRTEQGDSAMYLCASSFSGARDQSFNEQFFGPGTRLTVL.

V usage is TRBV27 and J usage is TRBJ2-5, with D possibly being TRBD2 (5 bases). The CDR3 loop spans 12 amino acids. V dropped 6 bases and J dropped 4 bases, with 9 bases sitting between them. CDR1 is MNHEY and CDR2 is SMNVEV in the germline V gene (reference sequence). This CDR3 reads CASSGEAETQYF. Here the CDR3 DNA reads TGTGCCAGCAGCGGGGAAGCAGAGACCCAGTACTTC.

The gene calls are TRBV28 and TRBJ2-1, with 8 bases lining up with TRBD1. Germline V gene lookup returns CDR1 MDHEN and CDR2 SYDVKM. The length of the CDR3 is 14 residues. Trimming cost V 1 base and J 8 bases; bases outside gene matches: 4. Written as DNA, the CDR3 is TGTGCCAGCAGTTTATTGGACAGGGCGGATGAGCAGTTCTTC. It specifies CASSLLDRADEQFF.

This clonotype was seen a single time. This rearrangement joins TRBV15 to TRBJ2-5; a possible D gene is TRBD2 (6 bases). Germline V gene data show CDR1 as LNHNV and CDR2 as YYDKDF (reference sequence). The CDR3 extends over 15 amino acids. Trimming left V 5 bases short and J 1 base short, with 14 bases between. CDR3 DNA: TGTGCCACCAGCGAACTGGGACTCCGCCAAGAGACCCAGTACTTC. As protein: CATSELGLRQETQYF.

V is TRBV12-3 or TRBV12-4 and J is TRBJ2-7; D may be TRBD2 (7 bases). CDR3 size: 14 residues. V gave up 5 bases and J gave up 2 bases, with 13 bases separating them. CDR3 sequence (DNA): TGTGCCAGCAGTCCTGGGGGGGCCGCCTACGAGCAGTACGTC. The encoded protein is CASSPGGAAYEQYV.

The chain joins TRBV27 to TRBJ1-2; unclear D gene. The CDR3 sequence is 13 residues long. The germline gives CDR1 MNHEY, CDR2 SMNVEV (reference sequence). V was shortened by 6 bases and J by 2 bases, with 10 bases between the two germline ends. The CDR3 DNA reads TGTGCCAGCAGGGTACCGGGGAACTATGGCTACACCTTC. Translation: CASRVPGNYGYTF.

The sample holds one count of this clonotype. J is TRBJ2-3 and V is TRBV7-2; 8 bases match TRBD1. The CDR3 length is 18 residues. Trimming at V came to 2 bases and at J to 4 bases, leaving 14 bases not matched to a gene. Germline V CDR1 and CDR2: SGHTA, FQGNSA. The CDR3 DNA is TGTGCCAGCAGCTTAAAGTTCCAAGGACAGGGTGGAGCAGATACGCAGTATTTT. It encodes CASSLKFQGQGGADTQYF.

Here the CDR3 reads CASSYSTGRGSEEYF. DNA for the CDR3: TGTGCCAGCAGTTACTCGACTGGCCGGGGTTCCGAGGAGTATTTT. J is TRBJ2-3 and V is TRBV6-5; possible D gene TRBD2, 5 bases. Trimming shortened V by 0 bases and J by 13 bases, and 20 bases separated the two germline ends. This CDR3 region has 15 residues. Germline CDR1 MNHEY, CDR2 SVGAGI.

This clonotype has only one observation. The rearrangement links TRBV7-9 to TRBJ2-7; the D gene could be TRBD1 or TRBD2 (5 bases each). V was shortened by 5 bases and J by 4 bases, with 18 bases between the two germline ends. The CDR3 covers 15 residues. The germline V gene has CDR1 SEHNR and CDR2 FQNEAQ (reference sequence). In DNA form, the CDR3 reads TGTGCCAGCAGCCCACCGGGACCTAAGGGATACGAGCAGTACTTC. Its protein product is CASSPPGPKGYEQYF.

The chain is built from TRBV7-9 and TRBJ2-2; tentatively, D is TRBD2 (6 bases). CDR3 length: 15 amino acids. Germline CDR1 and CDR2: SEHNR and FQNEAQ (reference sequence). The germline V and J ends were trimmed by 6 bases and 1 base, with 12 bases remaining between them. The CDR3: CASRFGTENTGELFF. Written as DNA, the CDR3 is TGTGCCAGCAGGTTCGGGACTGAGAACACCGGGGAGCTGTTTTTT.

The V call is TRBV5-6, the J call TRBJ2-3, with 9 positions matching TRBD2. With V trimmed by 3 bases and J by 2 bases, 4 bases remained unmatched. This CDR3 region has 15 residues. The V gene's germline CDR1 is SGHDT and CDR2 YYEEEE. The CDR3 reads CASSSVAGVTDTQYF. CDR3 in DNA: TGTGCCAGCAGCTCGGTAGCGGGAGTCACAGATACGCAGTATTTT.

V and J are TRBV29-1 and TRBJ2-1; 8 bases line up with TRBD2. V lost 8 bases and J lost 2; bases outside the gene matches: 11. This CDR3 is 15 amino acids long. From germline, CDR1 is SQVTM and CDR2 ANQGSEA. As DNA, the CDR3 is TGCAGCCCCCCGAAGGATAGCGGGACCTACAATGAGCAGTTCTTC. It translates to CSPPKDSGTYNEQFF.

V gene TRBV14 combines with J gene TRBJ2-5; D remains unclear. Trimming removed 0 bases from V and 0 bases from J, with 8 bases in between. Germline CDR1 SGHDN, CDR2 FVKESK. The CDR3 totals 15 residues. The CDR3 nucleotides are TGTGCCAGCAGCCAAGAAACTCACTACCAAGAGACCCAGTACTTC. Encoded protein: CASSQETHYQETQYF.

The chain couples TRBV15 to TRBJ2-1; D possibly corresponds to TRBD2 (6 bases). The CDR3 contains 15 residues. V gave up 9 bases and J gave up 7 bases, with 22 bases separating them. In germline, CDR1 is LNHNV, CDR2 YYDKDF (reference sequence). For the CDR3, the DNA is TGTGCCACTTCCCCAAGGAGGGAGAAGGCGAATGAGCAGTTCTTC. This codes for CATSPRREKANEQFF.

The J gene is TRBJ2-7, the V gene TRBV5-1; D remains ambiguous. This CDR3 spans 11 amino acids. Trimming removed 5 bases from V and 0 bases from J, with 3 bases in between. CDR1 and CDR2 (germline): SGHRS, YFSETQ. The chain's CDR3 is CASRDSYEQYF. In nucleotides, the CDR3 is TGCGCCAGCAGGGACTCCTACGAGCAGTACTTC.

This clonotype was counted a single time. The chain links TRBV11-2 to TRBJ2-2; no clear D. Trimming took off 1 base at V and 11 bases at J, with 8 bases between the two ends. The CDR3 has 12 residues. Per the germline V gene, CDR1 is SGHAT and CDR2 is FQNNGV. CDR3 region: CASSLGLGELFF. In nucleotides, the CDR3 is TGTGCCAGCAGCTTAGGTCTAGGCGAGCTGTTTTTT.

The V gene is TRBV15, the J gene TRBJ2-1, with 7 nucleotides matching TRBD2. V was pared by 3 bases and J by 6 bases, with 11 bases of the junction left unmatched. CDR1 is LNHNV, CDR2 YYDKDF, per germline (reference sequence). The CDR3 is 16 amino acids. The DNA for the CDR3 is TGTGCCACCAGCAGCATCGGGACTATTACCCCCAATGAGCAGTTCTTC. It codes for CATSSIGTITPNEQFF. The full variable domain, completed using reference TRBV15 and TRBJ2-1, is DAMVIQNPRYQVTQFGKPVTLSCSQTLNHNVMYWYQQKSSQAPKLLFHYYDKDFNNEADTPDNFQSRRPNTSFCFLDIRSPGLGDTAMYLCATSSIGTITPNEQFFGPGTRLTVL.